These 3 T cell receptor beta chains were sequenced from one sample in a study of T cell responses to AZD1222 COVID-19 vaccine. Using immunoSEQ multiplex PCR, the repertoire was profiled, and TCRdb retains in-frame clones only, with some absent. The data contain some 160,000 clones, around 90% of them singletons. The material sequenced was peripheral blood, taken on day 0 of AZD1222 vaccination. These TCRs come from an adult in good health.

The V and J genes are TRBV27 and TRBJ1-1; possible D gene TRBD1, 6 bases. The CDR3 spans 15 residues. Germline CDR1 MNHEY, CDR2 SMNVEV (reference sequence). With 4 bases removed from V and 8 bases from J, the gap between germline ends came to 20 bases. Here the CDR3 reads CASSSRPRGAGEAFF. Here the CDR3 DNA reads TGTGCCAGCAGTTCACGACCCAGGGGAGCGGGAGAAGCTTTCTTT.

The CDR3 nucleotides are TGCGCCAGCAGCTTCGGAGAGACCCAGTACTTC. It yields the protein CASSFGETQYF. The J gene is TRBJ2-5, the V gene TRBV5-1; no clear D gene. Looked up from germline, CDR1 is SGHRS and CDR2 is YFSETQ. The CDR3 has 11 amino acids. Between the trimmed V and J ends, which lost 2 bases and 4 bases, there was a span of 3 bases.

About this clone: The sample contains more than one DNA sequence encoding this CDR3. The chain has TRBV9 and TRBJ2-7; 14 bases line up with TRBD2. CDR3 size: 15 residues. The trim removed 2 bases at V and 4 bases at J, leaving 2 bases unmatched. Germline-derived CDR1 and CDR2 are SGDLS and YYNGEE. The CDR3 bases are TGTGCCAGCAGCGTCGGGACTAGCGGGAGTTACGAGCAGTACTTC. This gives the protein CASSVGTSGSYEQYF.